The clone carrying this T cell receptor (beta chain) was counted a few times. TCRdb's copy holds only in-frame clones and misses some; the assay was immunoSEQ multiplex PCR. The profile shows about 240,000 clones, about 90% of them singletons. The data were obtained in a study of blood T cell repertoires in COVID-19. This CDR3 is 16 amino acids long. The germline V gene has CDR1 SGHRS and CDR2 YFSETQ. The V gene end was trimmed by 7 bases and the J gene end by 4 bases; junction bases not matched to a gene: 7. Material for sequencing was peripheral blood. V and J are TRBV5-1 and TRBJ2-3; 15 nucleotides match TRBD2. This clonotype was sampled from a man in his 60s who had recovered from COVID-19. The CDR3 region has the DNA TGCGCCAGCTACCGGACTAGCGGGGGGGCCGCAGATACGCAGTATTTT. Protein: CASYRTSGGAADTQYF.